These T cell receptor beta chains were read from a single sample in a study of shared clonotypes between healthy human individuals. Sequencing used immunoSEQ multiplex PCR; TCRdb keeps in-frame clones, though not all of them. The table includes 2 million to 2.5 million clones, approximately 93% detected once. The specimen was naive CD4+ T cells from PBMCs. The origin of the receptors is a man aged 18 to 29 in good health. Some clones in this sample may be carry-over from other donors' samples. Each CDR3 is given with its conserved first and last residue. D genes are given only for firm matches. Clone size is stated in some rows and not others, as once, few, many or a class when expanded.

D | size | J | length | V | CDR3 | DNA
. | . | TRBJ1-4 | 16 | TRBV5-8 | CASSLRFGWANEKLFF | TGTGCCAGCAGCTTGCGCTTTGGGTGGGCTAATGAAAAACTGTTTTTT
TRBD2 | . | TRBJ2-1 | 15 | TRBV4-1 | CASSPLAGVYNEQFF | TGCGCCAGCAGCCCCCTAGCGGGAGTTTACAATGAGCAGTTCTTC
. | . | TRBJ2-3 | 13 | TRBV27 | CASSFGLAPSWYF | TGTGCCAGCAGTTTCGGCCTAGCCCCCTCTTGGTATTTT
. | . | TRBJ2-3 | 14 | TRBV28 | CASRGTLSSDTQYF | TGTGCCAGCAGAGGGACCCTAAGTTCAGATACGCAGTATTTT
TRBD2 | . | TRBJ2-7 | 17 | TRBV19 | CASSISGTSGWSYEQYF | TGTGCCAGTAGTATATCCGGGACTAGCGGGTGGTCCTACGAGCAGTACTTC
. | . | TRBJ1-1 | 14 | TRBV2 | CASSSYGENTEAFF | TGTGCCAGCTCCTCATATGGGGAGAACACTGAAGCTTTCTTT
. | . | TRBJ2-5 | 16 | TRBV7-8 | CASSLWFGGREETQYF | TGTGCCAGCAGCTTATGGTTCGGCGGAAGGGAAGAGACCCAGTACTTC
TRBD2 | . | TRBJ2-3 | 15 | TRBV6-5 | CASCASGRRSDTQYF | TGTGCCAGCTGTGCCAGCGGGAGGCGGTCAGATACGCAGTATTTT
TRBD2 | few | TRBJ2-1 | 15 | TRBV5-1 | CASSLGTSGNNEQFF | TGCGCCAGCAGCTTAGGGACTAGCGGTAACAATGAGCAGTTCTTC
. | . | TRBJ1-1 | 13 | TRBV27 | CASRRTAYTEAFF | TGTGCCAGCAGGAGGACAGCCTACACTGAAGCTTTCTTT
. | . | TRBJ2-6 | 15 | TRBV5-1 | CASRAGWSGANVLTF | TGCGCCAGCAGGGCAGGGTGGTCTGGGGCCAACGTCCTGACTTTC
. | . | TRBJ2-1 | 15 | TRBV7-2 | CASSLLGGPYNEQFF | TGTGCCAGCAGCTTACTGGGGGGGCCCTACAATGAGCAGTTCTTC
. | . | TRBJ2-1 | 14 | TRBV18 | CASHGASSYNEQFF | TGTGCCAGTCACGGGGCTAGCTCCTACAATGAGCAGTTCTTC
. | . | TRBJ1-3 | 15 | TRBV6-5 | CASSLGPSAGNTIYF | TGTGCCAGCAGTCTGGGGCCGAGCGCTGGAAACACCATATATTTT
. | . | TRBJ2-5 | 11 | TRBV30 | CAWSAARAQYF | TGTGCCTGGAGTGCGGCTAGAGCCCAGTACTTC
TRBD1 | . | TRBJ2-7 | 13 | TRBV27 | CASRWDRGSEQYF | TGTGCCAGCAGGTGGGACAGGGGCAGCGAGCAGTACTTC
. | . | TRBJ1-2 | 13 | TRBV13 | CASSLGQSYGYTF | TGTGCCAGCAGCTTAGGGCAGAGCTATGGCTACACCTTC
. | . | TRBJ2-5 | 15 | TRBV25-1 | CASSEWVTGEETQYF | TGTGCCAGCAGTGAATGGGTCACCGGAGAAGAGACCCAGTACTTC
. | . | TRBJ1-1 | 12 | TRBV25-1 | CASSGGYTEAFF | TGTGCCAGCAGTGGGGGTTACACTGAAGCTTTCTTT
. | . | TRBJ1-2 | 15 | TRBV4-1 | CASSQVGTSNYGYTF | TGCGCCAGCAGCCAAGTCGGGACATCGAACTATGGCTACACCTTC
TRBD1 | . | TRBJ1-5 | 15 | TRBV6-1 | CASTKDRGVGQPQHF | TGTGCCAGCACCAAAGACAGGGGAGTCGGTCAGCCCCAGCATTTT
. | . | TRBJ2-7 | 12 | TRBV28 | CASSPGYYEQYF | TGTGCCAGCAGCCCAGGATACTACGAGCAGTACTTC
. | . | TRBJ1-2 | 16 | TRBV7-2 | CASSFTGFPGRSGYTF | TGTGCCAGCAGCTTCACGGGCTTTCCCGGCCGATCAGGCTACACCTTC
TRBD2 | . | TRBJ2-7 | 15 | TRBV6-5 | CASRVGRESSYEQYF | TGTGCCAGCCGGGTGGGGAGGGAGAGCTCCTACGAGCAGTACTTC
. | . | TRBJ2-7 | 17 | TRBV6-4 | CASTKGNRIIVAYEQYF | TGTGCCAGCACTAAGGGGAATAGGATCATCGTGGCCTACGAGCAGTACTTC
TRBD1 | . | TRBJ2-3 | 16 | TRBV11-2 | CASSLGVDRGADTQYF | TGTGCCAGCAGCTTAGGGGTGGACAGGGGCGCAGATACGCAGTATTTT
. | . | TRBJ1-4 | 14 | TRBV2 | CASSETGGREKLFF | TGTGCCAGCAGTGAAACAGGCGGTCGGGAAAAACTGTTTTTT
. | . | TRBJ2-7 | 12 | TRBV29-1 | CSVETPGYEQYF | TGCAGCGTTGAAACGCCCGGCTACGAGCAGTACTTC
. | . | TRBJ1-1 | 15 | TRBV4-2 | CASSQEQGGNTEAFF | TGTGCCAGCAGCCAGGAACAGGGAGGGAACACTGAAGCTTTCTTT
TRBD1 | . | TRBJ2-1 | 18 | TRBV14 | CASSHVGQQGYTYNEQFF | TGTGCCAGCAGCCATGTAGGACAACAGGGGTATACCTACAATGAGCAGTTCTTC
TRBD1 | once | TRBJ2-2 | 16 | TRBV9 | CASSVVGRGYTGELFF | TGTGCCAGCAGCGTAGTGGGCAGGGGGTACACCGGGGAGCTGTTTTTT
. | . | TRBJ2-7 | 11 | TRBV29-1 | CSAGLGSEQYF | TGCAGCGCGGGCCTGGGGAGCGAGCAGTACTTC
TRBD2 | . | TRBJ2-1 | 17 | TRBV7-9 | CASSSGLAGKQYNEQFF | TGTGCCAGCAGCTCGGGACTAGCGGGAAAACAATACAATGAGCAGTTCTTC
. | once | TRBJ1-5 | 14 | TRBV19 | CASTNAGGNQPQHF | TGTGCCAGTACCAACGCCGGGGGTAATCAGCCCCAGCATTTT
TRBD2 | . | TRBJ2-7 | 19 | TRBV11-2 | CASSRLGTSGQKSSYEQYF | TGTGCCAGCAGCCGCTTGGGGACTAGCGGGCAAAAGAGCTCCTACGAGCAGTACTTC
TRBD1 | . | TRBJ1-1 | 16 | TRBV6-5 | CASSYSGAGGHTEAFF | TGTGCCAGCAGTTATAGTGGCGCAGGGGGCCACACTGAAGCTTTCTTT
TRBD1 | . | TRBJ2-6 | 15 | TRBV2 | CAGGQGALGANVLTF | TGTGCCGGAGGACAGGGGGCGCTTGGGGCCAACGTCCTGACTTTC
TRBD2 | . | TRBJ2-1 | 16 | TRBV9 | CASSVGTSGSYGEQFF | TGTGCCAGCAGCGTAGGGACTAGCGGGAGCTATGGTGAGCAGTTCTTC
. | . | TRBJ1-4 | 15 | TRBV2 | CASKGRVYSNEKLFF | TGTGCCAGCAAGGGAAGGGTTTACAGTAATGAAAAACTGTTTTTT
. | . | TRBJ2-7 | 15 | TRBV5-4 | CASSLDYRSSYEQYF | TGTGCCAGCAGCCTCGATTACAGGAGCTCCTACGAGCAGTACTTC
. | . | TRBJ1-2 | 13 | TRBV28 | CASGQALGYGYTF | TGTGCCAGCGGTCAAGCACTCGGGTATGGCTACACCTTC
. | once | TRBJ1-4 | 15 | TRBV5-1 | CASSLGPTIDEKLFF | TGCGCCAGCAGCTTGGGGCCAACTATTGATGAAAAACTGTTTTTT
. | . | TRBJ2-5 | 13 | TRBV11-2 | CASSLRPAETQYF | TGTGCCAGCAGCTTACGGCCGGCGGAGACCCAGTACTTC
. | . | TRBJ2-1 | 16 | TRBV14 | CASSQYSYYSYNEQFF | TGTGCCAGCAGCCAATACTCTTATTACTCCTACAATGAGCAGTTCTTC
TRBD2 | . | TRBJ2-3 | 16 | TRBV2 | CATVMGLAGGRDTQYF | TGTGCCACCGTAATGGGACTAGCGGGAGGAAGGGATACGCAGTATTTT
TRBD1 | . | TRBJ1-1 | 14 | TRBV5-1 | CASSGQGASTEAFF | TGCGCCAGCAGCGGACAGGGGGCAAGCACTGAAGCTTTCTTT
TRBD1 | . | TRBJ1-1 | 16 | TRBV7-3 | CASSLTQRQGNTEAFF | TGTGCCAGCAGCTTAACCCAACGACAGGGGAACACTGAAGCTTTCTTT
TRBD2 | once | TRBJ2-2 | 15 | TRBV7-8 | CASSRDGTRAGELFF | TGTGCCAGCAGCAGGGATGGGACTAGGGCCGGGGAGCTGTTTTTT
TRBD2 | . | TRBJ2-3 | 16 | TRBV15 | CATSRSISGNTDTQYF | TGTGCCACCAGCAGAAGCATTAGCGGGAACACAGATACGCAGTATTTT
. | . | TRBJ2-1 | 15 | TRBV28 | CASRKTSQGGNEQFF | TGTGCCAGCAGGAAGACTAGCCAAGGGGGTAATGAGCAGTTCTTC
TRBD1 | . | TRBJ1-4 | 16 | TRBV5-1 | CASSFHTGQGREKLFF | TGCGCCAGCAGCTTTCACACGGGACAGGGGAGAGAAAAACTGTTTTTT